This T cell receptor beta chain was retrieved from a study of blood T cell repertoires in COVID-19. Study details: PBMCs, B-cell-depleted T cells, or T cells were the source of the cDNA or gDNA that made up the material.

The authors' processing: The assay estimated nucleated cells by amplifying reference gene primers. Assay: immunoSEQ multiplex PCR; the TCRdb copy retains only in-frame clones and omits some. That table furnishes V, J and clone size, whereas the DNA furnished D and trimming. Of a few hundred thousand clones in the sample, 70% to 90% are singletons; the top ten hold 3% to 3.5%. Germline CDR1 MDHEN, CDR2 SYDVKM. Trimming removed 4 bases at V and 0 bases at J, with 10 bases between. The CDR3 extends over 15 amino acids. This receptor was obtained from a man aged 60-69 years with acute or convalescent COVID-19. Sequenced sample: peripheral blood. The V and J genes are TRBV28 and TRBJ1-3; no definite D call. The CDR3: CASSSAGISGNTIYF. The CDR3 nucleotides are TGTGCCAGCAGTTCGGCAGGTATCTCTGGAAACACCATATATTTT.